These T cell receptor beta chains were read from a single sample in a study of cytomegalovirus exposure and HLA in healthy donors. Using immunoSEQ multiplex PCR, the repertoire was profiled, and TCRdb retains in-frame clones only, with some absent. The table has over 45,000 clones, 85% to 95% seen once. The specimen was PBMCs. The source is a young woman in good health and CMV-seronegative. Each CDR3 is given with its conserved first and last residue. Some rows mark clone size as missing; the rest say once, few, many or name a class of expanded clone.

-	TRBV9	CASSVWRGGSDTQYF
-	TRBV6-4	CASSPSGTPNGELFF
-	TRBV6-6	CASSRDRGGVEKLFF
-	TRBV6-4	CASRGTALLSGANVLTF
-	TRBV11-3	CASSLSQGSNTEAFF
once	TRBV4-3	CASSQDWPYNEQFF
-	TRBV7-9	CASRPLPPPREQFF
-	TRBV9	CASSVAGQTINEKLFF
-	TRBV5-1	CASSLRTGENTIYF
few	TRBV5-8	CASSPGLAGQETQYF
once	TRBV7-3	CASSPGGNYEQYF